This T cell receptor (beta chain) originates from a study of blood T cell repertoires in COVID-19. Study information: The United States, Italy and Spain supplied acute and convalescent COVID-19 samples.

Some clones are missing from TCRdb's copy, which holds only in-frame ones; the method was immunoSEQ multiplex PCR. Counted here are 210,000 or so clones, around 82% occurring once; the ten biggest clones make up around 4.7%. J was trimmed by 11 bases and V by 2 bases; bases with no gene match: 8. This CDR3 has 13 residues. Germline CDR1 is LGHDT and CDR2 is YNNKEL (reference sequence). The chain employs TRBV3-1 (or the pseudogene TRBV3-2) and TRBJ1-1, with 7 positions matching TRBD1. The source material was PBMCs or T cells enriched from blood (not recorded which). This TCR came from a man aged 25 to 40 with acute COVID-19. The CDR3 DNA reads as TGTGCCAGCAGCCAACCCGCAGGGGGGACGGCTTTCTTT. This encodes CASSQPAGGTAFF.